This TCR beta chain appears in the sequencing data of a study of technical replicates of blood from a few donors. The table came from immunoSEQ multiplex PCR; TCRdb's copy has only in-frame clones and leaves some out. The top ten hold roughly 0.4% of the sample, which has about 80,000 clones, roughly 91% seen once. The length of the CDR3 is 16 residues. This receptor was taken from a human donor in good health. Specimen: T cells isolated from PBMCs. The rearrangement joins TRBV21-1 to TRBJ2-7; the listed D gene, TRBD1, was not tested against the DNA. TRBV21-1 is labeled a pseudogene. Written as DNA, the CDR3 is TGTGCCAGCAGCCCATTAGGGGCAGGGAAGACCTACGAGCAGTACTTC. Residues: CASSPLGAGKTYEQYF.